These 6 T cell receptor beta chains came from one sample sequenced in a study of T cell changes during pregnancy in multiple sclerosis. Sequencing used immunoSEQ multiplex PCR; TCRdb keeps in-frame clones, though not all of them. The profile shows about 31,000 clones, approximately 89% of them singletons. Here the sequenced sample was CD8+ T cells from peripheral blood mononuclear cells, taken in the second trimester of pregnancy. The receptors were sampled from a female donor with multiple sclerosis, enrolled in a pregnancy study.

The rearrangement links TRBV6-5 to TRBJ1-2; 9 bases are shared with TRBD1. The V and J ends lost 8 bases and 6 bases, in that order; junction bases with no gene match: 1. This CDR3 contains 11 residues. Germline loops: CDR1 MNHEY, CDR2 SVGAGI. CDR3: CASRTGDGYTF. CDR3 in DNA: TGTGCCAGCCGGACAGGGGATGGCTACACCTTC.

The V call is TRBV5-1, the J call TRBJ1-4; D may be TRBD1 (5 bases). CDR1 is SGHRS, CDR2 YFSETQ, per germline. The CDR3 loop spans 14 amino acids. V was trimmed by 3 bases and J by 6 bases, leaving 12 bases between them. CDR3 bases: TGCGCCAGCAGCTGGGGACTTCGAGATGAAAAACTGTTTTTT. Amino acid sequence: CASSWGLRDEKLFF.

This chain links TRBV19 with TRBJ1-1; the D gene is possibly TRBD1 (6 bases). The CDR3 loop spans 13 amino acids. Trimming shortened V by 6 bases and J by 4 bases, and 12 bases separated the two germline ends. Germline V gene data show CDR1 as LNHDA and CDR2 as SQIVND (reference sequence). CDR3 region: CASRGRGGTEAFF. For the CDR3, the DNA is TGTGCCAGTAGGGGGAGGGGGGGCACTGAAGCTTTCTTT.

DNA for the CDR3: TGTTTCGAACTAGCGGGGTCAACCTACGAGCAGTACTTC. Encoded protein: CFELAGSTYEQYF. The chain recombines TRBV12-5 with TRBJ2-7; 10 bases are a match to TRBD2. The CDR3 spans 13 residues. Looked up from germline, CDR1 is LGHNT and CDR2 is FRNRAP.

The genes are TRBV7-6 and TRBJ2-3; 11 bases are shared with TRBD2. Germline V gene data show CDR1 as SGHVS and CDR2 as FNYEAQ. CDR3 length: 16 amino acids. The V and J ends lost 5 bases and 2 bases, in that order; junction bases with no gene match: 6. DNA for the CDR3: TGTGCCAGCAGCCTAGGGACTAGCGGATCCACAGATACGCAGTATTTT. It encodes CASSLGTSGSTDTQYF.

The J gene is TRBJ2-5, the V gene TRBV27; D not resolved. Trimming removed 2 bases at V and 5 bases at J, with 12 bases between. This CDR3 is built from 14 residues. Germline loops: CDR1 MNHEY, CDR2 SMNVEV (reference sequence). The CDR3 coding sequence is TGTGCCAGCAGTTTACGTGGTACCCAGGAGACCCAGTACTTC. This sequence encodes CASSLRGTQETQYF.